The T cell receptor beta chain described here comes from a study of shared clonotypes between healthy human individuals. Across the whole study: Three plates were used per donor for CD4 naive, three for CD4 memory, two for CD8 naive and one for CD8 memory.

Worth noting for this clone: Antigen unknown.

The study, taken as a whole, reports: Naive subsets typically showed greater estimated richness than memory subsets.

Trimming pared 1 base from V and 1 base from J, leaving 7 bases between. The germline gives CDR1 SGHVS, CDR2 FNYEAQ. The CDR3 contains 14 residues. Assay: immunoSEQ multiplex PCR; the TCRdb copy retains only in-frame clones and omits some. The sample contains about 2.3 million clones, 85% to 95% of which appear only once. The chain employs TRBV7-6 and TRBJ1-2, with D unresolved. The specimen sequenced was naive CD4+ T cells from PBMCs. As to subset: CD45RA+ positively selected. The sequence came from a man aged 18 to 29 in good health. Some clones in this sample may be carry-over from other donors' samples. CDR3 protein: CASSLGDFNYGYTF. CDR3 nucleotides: TGTGCCAGCAGCTTAGGTGATTTTAACTATGGCTACACCTTC.